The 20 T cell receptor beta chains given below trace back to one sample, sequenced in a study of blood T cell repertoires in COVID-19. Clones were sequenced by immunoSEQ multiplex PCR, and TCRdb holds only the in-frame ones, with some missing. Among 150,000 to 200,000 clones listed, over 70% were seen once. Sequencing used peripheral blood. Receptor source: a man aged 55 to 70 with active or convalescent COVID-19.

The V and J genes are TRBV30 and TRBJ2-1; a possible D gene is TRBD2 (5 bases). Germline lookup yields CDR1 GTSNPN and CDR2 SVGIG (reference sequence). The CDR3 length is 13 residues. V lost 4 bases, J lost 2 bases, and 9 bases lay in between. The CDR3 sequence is CAWKGSPYNEQFF. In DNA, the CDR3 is TGTGCCTGGAAAGGGAGCCCCTACAATGAGCAGTTCTTC.

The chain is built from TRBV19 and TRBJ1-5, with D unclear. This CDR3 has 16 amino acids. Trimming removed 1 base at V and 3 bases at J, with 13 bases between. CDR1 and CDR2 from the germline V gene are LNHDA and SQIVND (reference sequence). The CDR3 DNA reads TGTGCCAGTAGTATAGCCTCGGGGAGGGTCAATCAGCCCCAGCATTTT. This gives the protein CASSIASGRVNQPQHF.

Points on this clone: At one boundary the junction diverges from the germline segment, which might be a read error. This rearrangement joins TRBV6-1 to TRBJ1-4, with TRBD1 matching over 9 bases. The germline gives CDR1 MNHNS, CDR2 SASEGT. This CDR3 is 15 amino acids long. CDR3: CASREEQGALEKLFF. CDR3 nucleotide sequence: TGTGCCAGCAGGGAAGAACAGGGGGCGCTTGAAAAACTGTTTTTT.

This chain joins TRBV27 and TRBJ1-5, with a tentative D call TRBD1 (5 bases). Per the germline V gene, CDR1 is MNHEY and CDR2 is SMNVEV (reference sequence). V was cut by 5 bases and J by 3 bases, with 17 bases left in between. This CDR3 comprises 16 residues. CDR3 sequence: CASSPRSGVYNQPQHF. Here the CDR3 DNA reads TGTGCCAGCAGTCCTAGGTCGGGGGTCTACAATCAGCCCCAGCATTTT.

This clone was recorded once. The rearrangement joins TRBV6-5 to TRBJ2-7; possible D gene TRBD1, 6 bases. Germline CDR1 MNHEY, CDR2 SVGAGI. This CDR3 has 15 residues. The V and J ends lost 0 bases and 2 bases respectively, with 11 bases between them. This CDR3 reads CASSYSVGTTYEQYF. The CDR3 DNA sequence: TGTGCCAGCAGTTACTCGGTCGGGACAACCTACGAGCAGTACTTC.

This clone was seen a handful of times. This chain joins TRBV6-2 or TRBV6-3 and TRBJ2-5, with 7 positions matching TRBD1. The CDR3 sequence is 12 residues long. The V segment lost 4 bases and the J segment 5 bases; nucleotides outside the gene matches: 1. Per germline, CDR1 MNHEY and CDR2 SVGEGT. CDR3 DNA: TGTGCCAGCAGTTCCAGGGGGGAGACCCAGTACTTC. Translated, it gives CASSSRGETQYF.

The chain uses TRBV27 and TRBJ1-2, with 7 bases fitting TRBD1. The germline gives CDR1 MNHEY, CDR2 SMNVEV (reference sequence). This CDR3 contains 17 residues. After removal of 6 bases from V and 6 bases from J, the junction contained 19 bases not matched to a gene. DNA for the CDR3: TGTGCCAGCAGCCCTAAGGTCGCGGCAGGGGGTGGGAATGGCTACACCTTC. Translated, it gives CASSPKVAAGGGNGYTF.

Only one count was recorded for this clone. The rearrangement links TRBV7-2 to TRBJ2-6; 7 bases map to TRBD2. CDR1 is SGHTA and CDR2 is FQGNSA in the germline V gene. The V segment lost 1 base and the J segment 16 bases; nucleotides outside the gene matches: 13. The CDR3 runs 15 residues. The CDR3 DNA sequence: TGTGCCAGCAGCTTAGAGAACAGTCCGGGGAGGGGTCTGACTTTC. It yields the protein CASSLENSPGRGLTF.

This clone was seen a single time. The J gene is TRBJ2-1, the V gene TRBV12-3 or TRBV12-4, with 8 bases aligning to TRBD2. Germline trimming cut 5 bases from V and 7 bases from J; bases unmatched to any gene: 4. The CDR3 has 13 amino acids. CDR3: CASSLSGENEQFF. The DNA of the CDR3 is TGTGCCAGCAGTCTTAGCGGGGAAAATGAGCAGTTCTTC.

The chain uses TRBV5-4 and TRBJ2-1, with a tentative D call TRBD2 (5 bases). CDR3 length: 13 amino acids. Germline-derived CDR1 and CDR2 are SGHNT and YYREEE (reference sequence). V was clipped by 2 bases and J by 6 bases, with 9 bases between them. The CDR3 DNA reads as TGTGCCAGCAGCTTTGCTAGCTTCAATGAGCAGTTCTTC. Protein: CASSFASFNEQFF. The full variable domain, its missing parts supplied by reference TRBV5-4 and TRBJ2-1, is ETGVTQSPTHLIKTRGQQVTLRCSSQSGHNTVSWYQQALGQGPQFIFQYYREEENGRGNFPPRFSGLQFPNYSSELNVNALELDDSALYLCASSFASFNEQFFGPGTRLTVL.

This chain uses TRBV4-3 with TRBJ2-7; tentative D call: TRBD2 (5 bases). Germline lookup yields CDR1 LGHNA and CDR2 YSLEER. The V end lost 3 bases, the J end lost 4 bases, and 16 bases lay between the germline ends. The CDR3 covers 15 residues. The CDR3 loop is CASSQAQDWQYEQYF. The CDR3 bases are TGCGCCAGCAGCCAGGCCCAGGACTGGCAGTACGAGCAGTACTTC.

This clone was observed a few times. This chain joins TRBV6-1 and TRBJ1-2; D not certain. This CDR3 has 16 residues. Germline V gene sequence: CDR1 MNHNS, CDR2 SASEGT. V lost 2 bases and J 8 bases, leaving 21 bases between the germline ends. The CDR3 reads CASSESLTRSVEGYTF. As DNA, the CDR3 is TGTGCCAGCAGTGAATCCCTAACTAGGTCCGTAGAAGGCTACACCTTC.

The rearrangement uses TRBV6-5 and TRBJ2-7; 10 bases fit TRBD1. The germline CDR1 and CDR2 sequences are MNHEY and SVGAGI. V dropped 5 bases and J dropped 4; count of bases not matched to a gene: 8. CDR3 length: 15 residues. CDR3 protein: CASSRRQGAIYEQYF. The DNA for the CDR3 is TGTGCCAGCAGTAGACGACAGGGGGCGATTTACGAGCAGTACTTC.

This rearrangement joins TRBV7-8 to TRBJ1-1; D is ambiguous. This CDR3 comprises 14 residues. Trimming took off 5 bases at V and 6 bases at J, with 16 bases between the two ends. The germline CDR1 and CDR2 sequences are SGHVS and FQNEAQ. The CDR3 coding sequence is TGTGCCAGCAGCGCCACGTGGGCTCGGCCTGAAGCTTTCTTT. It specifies CASSATWARPEAFF.

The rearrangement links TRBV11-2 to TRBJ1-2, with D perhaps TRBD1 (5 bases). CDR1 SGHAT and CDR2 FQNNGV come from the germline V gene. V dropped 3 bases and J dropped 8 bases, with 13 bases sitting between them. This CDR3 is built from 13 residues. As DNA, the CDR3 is TGTGCCAGCAGCTTTATAAGCCGGGGGGGCTACACCTTC. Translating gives CASSFISRGGYTF.

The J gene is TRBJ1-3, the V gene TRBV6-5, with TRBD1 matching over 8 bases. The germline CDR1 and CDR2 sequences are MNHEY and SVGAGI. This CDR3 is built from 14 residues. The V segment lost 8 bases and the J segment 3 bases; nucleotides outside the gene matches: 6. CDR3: CASEQGVVGNTIYF. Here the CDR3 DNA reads TGTGCCAGCGAACAGGGGGTTGTTGGAAACACCATATATTTT.

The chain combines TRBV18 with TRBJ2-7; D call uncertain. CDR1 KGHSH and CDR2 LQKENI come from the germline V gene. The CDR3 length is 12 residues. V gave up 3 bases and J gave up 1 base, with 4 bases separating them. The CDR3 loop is CASSPQSYEQYF. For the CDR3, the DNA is TGTGCCAGCTCACCTCAGTCCTACGAGCAGTACTTC.

The CDR3 sequence is CASSILAGANEQFF. CDR3 sequence (DNA): TGTGCCAGTAGTATACTAGCGGGAGCTAATGAGCAGTTCTTC. This rearrangement joins TRBV19 to TRBJ2-1, with 10 bases lining up with TRBD2. Trimming took 2 bases from V and 7 from J; bases not matched to a gene: 2. Germline-derived CDR1 and CDR2 are LNHDA and SQIVND (reference sequence). The CDR3 is 14 amino acids.

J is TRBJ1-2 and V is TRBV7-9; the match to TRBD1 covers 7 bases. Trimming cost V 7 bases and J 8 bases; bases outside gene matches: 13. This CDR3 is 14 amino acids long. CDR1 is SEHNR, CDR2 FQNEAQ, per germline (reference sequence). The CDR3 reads CASTLYGTENGYTF. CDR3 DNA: TGTGCCAGCACCCTCTATGGGACAGAGAACGGCTACACCTTC.

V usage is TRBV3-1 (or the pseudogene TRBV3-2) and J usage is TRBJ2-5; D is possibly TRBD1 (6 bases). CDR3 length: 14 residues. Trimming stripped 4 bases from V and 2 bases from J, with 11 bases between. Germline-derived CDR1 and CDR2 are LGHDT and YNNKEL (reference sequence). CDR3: CASSRRQAQETQYF. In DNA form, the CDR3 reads TGTGCCAGCAGCCGAAGACAGGCACAAGAGACCCAGTACTTC.